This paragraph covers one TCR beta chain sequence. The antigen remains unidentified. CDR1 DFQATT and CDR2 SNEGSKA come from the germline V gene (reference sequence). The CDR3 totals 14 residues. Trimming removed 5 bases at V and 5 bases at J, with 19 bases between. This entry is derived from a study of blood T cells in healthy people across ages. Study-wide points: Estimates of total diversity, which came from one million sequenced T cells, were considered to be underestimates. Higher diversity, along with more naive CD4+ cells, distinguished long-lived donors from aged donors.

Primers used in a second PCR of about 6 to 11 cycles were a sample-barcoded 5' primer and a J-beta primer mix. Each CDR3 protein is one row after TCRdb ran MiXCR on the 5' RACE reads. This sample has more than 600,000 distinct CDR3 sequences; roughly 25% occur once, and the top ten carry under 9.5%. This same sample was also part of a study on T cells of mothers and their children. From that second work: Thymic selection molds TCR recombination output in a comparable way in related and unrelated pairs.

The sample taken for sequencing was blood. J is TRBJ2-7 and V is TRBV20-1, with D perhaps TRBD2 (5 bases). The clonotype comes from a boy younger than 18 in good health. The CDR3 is CSAWITGKHDEQYF. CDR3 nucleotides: TGCAGTGCTTGGATAACGGGAAAGCACGACGAGCAGTACTTC.